The TCR beta chain under discussion was sequenced for a study of long-term antiretroviral therapy in people with HIV. The libraries were made with immunoSEQ v3.0 at survey level. The study targeted roughly 35,000-50,000 T-cell genomes per sample in sequencing. Using immunoSEQ multiplex PCR, the repertoire was profiled, and TCRdb retains in-frame clones only, with some absent. Altogether around 43,000 clones are present, about 95% being singletons, with the ten largest covering around 2%. Treatment for all HIV-infected participants took place in the United States. CDR1 is SGHAT, CDR2 FQDESV, per germline (reference sequence). This CDR3 is 14 amino acids long. With 5 bases clipped from V and 3 bases from J, the junction kept 4 bases outside the gene matches.

The sample consisted of unsorted PBMCs, taken around 9.2 years after starting antiretroviral therapy. V usage is TRBV11-1 and J usage is TRBJ2-5, with 9 bases aligning to TRBD2. The receptor was isolated from a man aged 25-45 years with HIV. The CDR3 nucleotides are TGTGCCAGCAGCCCCAGACTAGCGGAAGAGACCCAGTACTTC. It encodes CASSPRLAEETQYF. Combining the CDR3 with reference TRBV11-1 and TRBJ2-5 gives the whole variable domain EAEVAQSPRYKITEKSQAVAFWCDPISGHATLYWYRQILGQGPELLVQFQDESVVDDSQLPKDRFSAERLKGVDSTLKIQPAELGDSAMYLCASSPRLAEETQYFGPGTRLLVL.